The 24 T cell receptor beta chains reported below all come from one sample, sequenced in a study of cytomegalovirus exposure and HLA in healthy donors. The repertoire was sequenced with immunoSEQ multiplex PCR; TCRdb's copy has only in-frame clones and lacks some. The sample includes some 170,000 clones, approximately 87% of them seen just once. The sequenced material came from PBMCs. The receptors shown here come from a woman in her twenties or thirties in good health and CMV-seronegative.

This rearrangement joins TRBV6-5 to TRBJ1-1; D gene uncertain. V lost 6 bases, J lost 11 bases, and 19 bases lay in between. Germline CDR1 is MNHEY and CDR2 is SVGAGI. The length of the CDR3 is 13 residues. Here the CDR3 reads CASSPTSGWYAFF. CDR3 nucleotides: TGTGCCAGCAGCCCGACATCTGGATGGTATGCTTTCTTT.

This clone has a handful of counts. This sequence joins TRBV7-9 and TRBJ1-2; 7 nucleotides line up with TRBD1. This CDR3 has 16 residues. The ends lost 5 bases at V and 8 bases at J; junction bases unmatched: 17. The V gene's germline CDR1 is SEHNR and CDR2 FQNEAQ (reference sequence). This CDR3 reads CASSHRTVEGARGYTF. CDR3 nucleotides: TGTGCCAGCAGCCACCGGACAGTTGAGGGGGCTCGAGGCTACACCTTC. Using reference TRBV7-9 and TRBJ1-2 for the parts outside the CDR3, the full variable domain is DTGVSQNPRHKITKRGQNVTFRCDPISEHNRLYWYRQTLGQGPEFLTYFQNEAQLEKSRLLSDRFSAERPKGSFSTLEIQRTEQGDSAMYLCASSHRTVEGARGYTFGSGTRLTVV.

This clone was observed once. This chain joins TRBV2 and TRBJ2-7, with 10 positions matching TRBD2. Germline V CDR1 and CDR2: SNHLY, FYNNEI. V gave up 7 bases and J gave up 3 bases; unmatched junction bases: 6. The CDR3 is 14 amino acids. CDR3 in DNA: TGTGCCAGCATTTGGGCTAGCGGGGGCTACGAGCAGTACTTC. It is translated as CASIWASGGYEQYF.

The rearrangement joins TRBV27 to TRBJ1-1, with 7 bases fitting TRBD1. The CDR3 spans 16 residues. Germline CDR1 is MNHEY and CDR2 is SMNVEV (reference sequence). V was clipped by 4 bases and J by 7 bases; unmatched bases: 15. The CDR3 nucleotides are TGTGCCAGCAGTTACGTCGACAGGGTGGTGGGCTTTGAAGCTTTCTTT. Translated: CASSYVDRVVGFEAFF.

CDR3 coding DNA: TGTGCCAGCAGCTCCCCGGGACACCGGAACACCGGGGAGCTGTTTTTT. It yields the protein CASSSPGHRNTGELFF. The chain combines TRBV5-6 with TRBJ2-2; maybe TRBD1 (6 bases). CDR3 length: 16 amino acids. Germline lookup yields CDR1 SGHDT and CDR2 YYEEEE. Trimming stripped 3 bases from V and 1 base from J, with 13 bases between.

The rearrangement uses TRBV6-6 and TRBJ1-5; D remains unclear. V shed 0 bases and J shed 7 bases, with 10 bases lying between them. Germline values: CDR1 MNHNY, CDR2 SVGAGI (reference sequence). CDR3 length equals 14 residues. The CDR3 bases are TGTGCCAGCAGTTACTCAGGAGGGTTGCAGCCCCAGCATTTT. This gives the protein CASSYSGGLQPQHF.

In this sample, this clone turned up a few times. V usage is TRBV15 and J usage is TRBJ2-7; TRBD1 might be the D (6 bases). Germline loops: CDR1 LNHNV, CDR2 YYDKDF (reference sequence). The CDR3 runs to 14 residues. Trimming cost V 5 bases and J 6 bases, with 17 bases left between them. The CDR3 DNA sequence: TGTGCCACCAGCCCCGGGACACTAACCTCCGAGCAGTACTTC. Translated, it gives CATSPGTLTSEQYF. The full variable domain, its missing parts supplied by reference TRBV15 and TRBJ2-7, is DAMVIQNPRYQVTQFGKPVTLSCSQTLNHNVMYWYQQKSSQAPKLLFHYYDKDFNNEADTPDNFQSRRPNTSFCFLDIRSPGLGDTAMYLCATSPGTLTSEQYFGPGTRLTVT.

The rearrangement uses TRBV18 and TRBJ2-5; D remains unclear. V shed 4 bases and J shed 5 bases, with 11 bases lying between them. The CDR3 has 13 amino acids. The germline CDR1 and CDR2 sequences are KGHSH and LQKENI. The CDR3 spells CASSRASRETQYF. Written as DNA, the CDR3 is TGTGCCAGCTCACGTGCTTCCCGGGAGACCCAGTACTTC.

The chain has TRBV5-1 and TRBJ1-5; weak D call: TRBD1 (6 bases). CDR3 length: 14 residues. V lost 0 bases and J 3 bases, leaving 7 bases between the germline ends. CDR1 SGHRS and CDR2 YFSETQ come from the germline V gene. The CDR3 DNA reads as TGCGCCAGCAGCTTGGAGGGGGTCAATCAGCCCCAGCATTTT. As protein: CASSLEGVNQPQHF.

V usage is TRBV5-1 and J usage is TRBJ2-7, with a possible D match to TRBD2 (5 bases). The germline gives CDR1 SGHRS, CDR2 YFSETQ. The ends were cut back, 5 bases at V and 4 bases at J, with 19 bases in the middle. This CDR3 has 15 residues. CDR3 sequence: CASSLLASLNYEQYF. CDR3 coding DNA: TGCGCCAGCAGTTTGTTAGCGTCTTTAAATTACGAGCAGTACTTC.

This chain links TRBV6-6 with TRBJ1-6, with a tentative D call TRBD1 (6 bases). The V end lost 4 bases, the J end lost 10 bases, and 17 bases lay between the germline ends. CDR3 length: 15 amino acids. Germline V gene data show CDR1 as MNHNY and CDR2 as SVGAGI (reference sequence). The CDR3 bases are TGTGCCAGCAGTTGGGATGGCAGGGGTGGATCACCCCTCCACTTT. It is translated as CASSWDGRGGSPLHF.

The chain has TRBV16 and TRBJ2-2; 8 nucleotides line up with TRBD1. The junction had 2 bases not matched to a gene; V was cut back by 2 bases and J by 0 bases. Germline CDR1 is KGHSY and CDR2 is FQNENV. The CDR3 spans 16 residues. In nucleotides, the CDR3 is TGTGCCAGCAGCCAACAGGGGGCGGCGAACACCGGGGAGCTGTTTTTT. This codes for CASSQQGAANTGELFF.

This chain uses TRBV5-6 with TRBJ1-2; 7 nucleotides match TRBD1. Germline CDR1 SGHDT, CDR2 YYEEEE. The ends lost 4 bases at V and 4 bases at J; junction bases unmatched: 13. The CDR3 loop spans 16 amino acids. CDR3 DNA sequence: TGTGCCAGCAGCCCACTCGACAGGGTCGGATCCTATGGCTACACCTTC. Its protein product is CASSPLDRVGSYGYTF.

J is TRBJ1-4 and V is TRBV5-4; 8 bases line up with TRBD1. In germline, CDR1 is SGHNT, CDR2 YYREEE (reference sequence). This CDR3 has 15 residues. V was pared by 0 bases and J by 7 bases, with 5 bases of the junction left unmatched. CDR3 in DNA: TGTGCCAGCAGCTTGGGGACAGGGTTTACTGAAAAACTGTTTTTT. This translates into CASSLGTGFTEKLFF.

This rearrangement joins TRBV29-1 to TRBJ2-4; D might be TRBD1 (6 bases). The length of the CDR3 is 13 residues. CDR1 and CDR2 (germline): SQVTM, ANQGSEA. The V gene lost 7 bases and the J gene lost 6 bases, with 16 bases spanning the gap. As DNA, the CDR3 is TGCAGCGCACCCCTAGGGGGTGGAAACATTCAGTACTTC. It specifies CSAPLGGGNIQYF. Supplemented by reference TRBV29-1 and TRBJ2-4, the full variable domain reads SAVISQKPSRDICQRGTSLTIQCQVDSQVTMMFWYRQQPGQSLTLIATANQGSEATYESGFVIDKFPISRPNLTFSTLTVSNMSPEDSSIYLCSAPLGGGNIQYFGAGTRLSVL.

V gene TRBV5-4 combines with J gene TRBJ1-6; the match to TRBD1 covers 9 bases. With V trimmed by 2 bases and J by 10 bases, 13 bases remained unmatched. Germline CDR1 reads SGHNT; CDR2 reads YYREEE (reference sequence). CDR3 length: 17 residues. The CDR3 DNA is TGTGCCAGCAGCTTATTCTTGGGACAGGGTTTGGGGTCACCCCTCCACTTT. This sequence encodes CASSLFLGQGLGSPLHF.

V and J are TRBV5-1 and TRBJ2-5; 12 bases are a match to TRBD2. Germline CDR1 reads SGHRS; CDR2 reads YFSETQ. The CDR3 is made up of 15 amino acids. V lost 4 bases and J lost 5; bases outside the gene matches: 6. The DNA of the CDR3 is TGCGCCAGCAGCCAGACTAGCGGGGGTGGTGAGACCCAGTACTTC. It yields the protein CASSQTSGGGETQYF. Full variable domain (missing parts from reference TRBV5-1 and TRBJ2-5): KAGVTQTPRYLIKTRGQQVTLSCSPISGHRSVSWYQQTPGQGLQFLFEYFSETQRNKGNFPGRFSGRQFSNSRSEMNVSTLELGDSALYLCASSQTSGGGETQYFGPGTRLLVL.

The genes are TRBV7-2 and TRBJ2-7; D is uncertain. The CDR3 runs to 11 residues. Germline CDR1 and CDR2: SGHTA and FQGNSA. The V and J ends lost 5 bases and 5 bases respectively, with 7 bases between them. CDR3 DNA sequence: TGTGCCAGCAGCCCTACTAACGAGCAGTACTTC. Amino acid sequence: CASSPTNEQYF.

The V and J genes are TRBV7-9 and TRBJ1-2, with a possible D match to TRBD1 (6 bases). The V and J ends lost 4 bases and 5 bases respectively, with 11 bases between them. The CDR3 loop spans 13 amino acids. Per the germline V gene, CDR1 is SEHNR and CDR2 is FQNEAQ (reference sequence). CDR3 residues: CASSSRQEYGYTF. The DNA for the CDR3 is TGTGCCAGCAGCTCCAGACAGGAGTATGGCTACACCTTC.

The chain is built from TRBV4-2 and TRBJ2-1; D is unclear. Germline V lookup: CDR1 LGHNA, CDR2 YNFKEQ. Trimming stripped 3 bases from V and 2 bases from J, with 8 bases between. The CDR3 runs 14 residues. The CDR3 sequence is CASSQTLTYNEQFF. The CDR3 DNA sequence: TGTGCCAGCAGCCAGACTCTTACCTACAATGAGCAGTTCTTC.

The J gene is TRBJ2-3, the V gene TRBV30; 9 bases agree with TRBD2. Germline loops: CDR1 GTSNPN, CDR2 SVGIG (reference sequence). This CDR3 comprises 13 residues. Unmatched junction bases numbered 6, after V lost 6 bases and J lost 5 bases. The CDR3 DNA reads TGTGCCTGTAAAGCGGGGGGAAGAGATACGCAGTATTTT. Encoded protein: CACKAGGRDTQYF. The full variable domain, rest sourced from reference TRBV30 and TRBJ2-3, is SQTIHQWPATLVQPVGSPLSLECTVEGTSNPNLYWYRQAAGRGLQLLFYSVGIGQISSEVPQNLSASRPQDRQFILSSKKLLLSDSGFYLCACKAGGRDTQYFGPGTRLTVL.

CDR3 region: CASSLSVRGSYEQYF. The CDR3 bases are TGTGCCAGCAGTTTATCCGTCAGGGGGTCCTACGAGCAGTACTTC. V usage is TRBV27 and J usage is TRBJ2-7; 7 positions match TRBD1. The CDR3 loop spans 15 amino acids. Germline V gene data show CDR1 as MNHEY and CDR2 as SMNVEV (reference sequence). With V trimmed by 0 bases and J by 1 base, 3 bases remained unmatched.

This chain uses TRBV27 with TRBJ1-5; D perhaps matches TRBD1 (5 bases). This CDR3 comprises 14 residues. Germline CDR1 and CDR2: MNHEY and SMNVEV (reference sequence). Trimming took 2 bases from V and 4 from J, leaving 9 bases between them. The DNA of the CDR3 is TGTGCCAGCAGTTTACAGGGATGGAATCAGCCCCAGCATTTT. Protein product: CASSLQGWNQPQHF.

The chain links TRBV11-2 to TRBJ2-7, with D tentatively TRBD2 (5 bases). Trimming took off 3 bases at V and 5 bases at J, with 11 bases between the two ends. CDR1 SGHAT and CDR2 FQNNGV come from the germline V gene. This CDR3 region has 13 residues. CDR3: CASSFSAGDEQYF. CDR3 coding DNA: TGTGCCAGCAGCTTTAGCGCCGGGGACGAGCAGTACTTC. The variable domain in full, with the rest retrieved from reference TRBV11-2 and TRBJ2-7, is EAGVAQSPRYKIIEKRQSVAFWCNPISGHATLYWYQQILGQGPKLLIQFQNNGVVDDSQLPKDRFSAERLKGVDSTLKIQPAKLEDSAVYLCASSFSAGDEQYFGPGTRLTVT.